This T cell receptor beta chain originates from a study of cytomegalovirus exposure and HLA in healthy donors. V dropped 3 bases and J dropped 5 bases, with 11 bases sitting between them. This CDR3 has 14 amino acids. Germline CDR1 reads KGHSH; CDR2 reads LQKENI. Note on this clone: Its specificity is unknown.

Findings and limits, study-wide: An apparent linkage of common viral pathogens to several of the most significant clusters emerged in a later analysis.

Primers: 60 Vbeta forward and 13 Jbeta reverse. Repertoires were generated with immunoSEQ multiplex PCR, while TCRdb's copy carries only in-frame clones and drops some. The sample holds just over 20,000 clones. The chain employs TRBV18 and TRBJ1-5; TRBD1 is a possible D gene (6 bases). Sequencing was carried out using PBMCs. This sequence originates from a man aged 55-75 years in good health and CMV-seropositive. The CDR3 DNA reads TGTGCCAGCTCACCTTCGGCAGGGGATCAGCCCCAGCATTTT. Its protein is CASSPSAGDQPQHF. The variable domain in full, completed from reference TRBV18 and TRBJ1-5, reads NAGVMQNPRHLVRRRGQEARLRCSPMKGHSHVYWYRQLPEEGLKFMVYLQKENIIDESGMPKERFSAEFPKEGPSILRIQQVVRGDSAAYFCASSPSAGDQPQHFGDGTRLSIL.